This entry features one T cell receptor (beta chain) sequence. CDR1 is MDHEN and CDR2 is SYDVKM in the germline V gene. V gave up 6 bases and J gave up 0 bases; unmatched junction bases: 7. This CDR3 has 15 residues. Patients at the Seattle site were enrolled during active infection and followed longitudinally. These data belong to a study of blood T cell repertoires in COVID-19. Study in general: Samples taken during acute and convalescent COVID-19 were collected in the United States, Italy and Spain. T cells, B-cell-depleted T cells, or PBMCs provided the cDNA or gDNA that served as material.

In the source study's methods: Estimated nucleated cell counts came from reference gene primer amplification. The assay was immunoSEQ multiplex PCR, and TCRdb's table has in-frame clones only and misses some. V, J and clone size derive from that table, while D and trimming were established from the DNA sequence. Of under 250,000 clones listed, around four fifths were seen once; the top ten hold roughly 5.5%. The chain couples TRBV28 to TRBJ2-7; 8 bases are shared with TRBD2. This receptor was identified in a woman aged 65 to 85 with COVID-19, enrolled during active disease. The sample taken for sequencing was peripheral blood. The chain's CDR3 is CASSSPSGSSYEQYF. CDR3 in DNA: TGTGCCAGCAGCAGTCCCAGCGGGAGCTCCTACGAGCAGTACTTC.